One TCR beta chain is described in this entry. Antigen unknown. This entry is derived from a study of cytomegalovirus exposure and HLA in healthy donors. General study findings and limits: As was reported, the classifier diagnosed cytomegalovirus status with high specificity and sensitivity. The majority of TCR sequences were rare, yet some public TCRs appeared in many donors. As immune exposure information, only CMV serostatus was available. Most TCR beta V segments were productive about 87% or about 30% of the time in an earlier analysis.

PCR used 60 Vbeta primers and 13 Jbeta primers. The method was immunoSEQ multiplex PCR; TCRdb's version includes in-frame clones alone and lacks a portion of them. The sample consists of 150,000 to 200,000 clones, over 65% of them appearing once. The CDR3 covers 15 residues. J gave up 4 bases and V 7 bases, and 7 bases lay outside the gene matches. Germline V gene data show CDR1 as SGHNT and CDR2 as YENEEA. Input material: PBMCs. This TCR was recovered from a man aged 18 to 29 in good health and CMV-seronegative. The rearrangement joins TRBV11-3 to TRBJ2-2; the match to TRBD2 covers 9 bases. The CDR3 DNA reads as TGTGCCAGCACTACGGGGCGGGGGGGCACCGGGGAGCTGTTTTTT. It is translated as CASTTGRGGTGELFF.